The source of this T cell receptor beta chain is a study of early T cells in non-severe SARS-CoV-2 infection. TCRdb re-called the 5' RACE reads through MiXCR, storing one row per CDR3 protein. The table records 30,000 to 45,000 distinct CDR3 sequences, roughly 6% of them present only once. There are 13 residues in the CDR3. Germline V lookup: CDR1 SGHVS, CDR2 FNYEAQ. Trimming left V 0 bases short and J 8 bases short, with 8 bases between. The receptor comes from an adult who was a healthcare worker with PCR-confirmed SARS-CoV-2 infection or an uninfected control (not recorded which). The sequencing here drew on whole blood, taken at baseline. This chain links TRBV7-6 with TRBJ2-4; perhaps TRBD1 as D (5 bases). CDR3 sequence reads: CASSLARVDIQYF. As DNA, the CDR3 is TGTGCCAGCAGCTTAGCCAGGGTGGACATTCAGTACTTC.